This T cell receptor (beta chain) was captured by sequencing in a study of shared clonotypes between healthy human individuals. Regarding the study as a whole: Sequencing depth was expected to influence donor clonotype sharing. On the whole, naive subsets had larger estimated richness than memory subsets had.

The donor cohort consisted entirely of Caucasian adults residing in Nashville, Tennessee. The CD4+ fraction was divided into a CD45RA+ naive subset and a CD45RA-negative memory subset. The CDR3 spans 11 residues. Germline CDR1 reads SEHNR; CDR2 reads FQNEAQ (reference sequence). V lost 11 bases, J lost 7 bases, and 11 bases lay in between. The method was immunoSEQ multiplex PCR; TCRdb's version includes in-frame clones alone and lacks a portion of them. The sample holds 2 million to 2.5 million clones; 85% to 95% are singletons and the top ten take 0.35% to 0.45%. About this clone itself: Its antigen is not known.

The V call is TRBV7-9, the J call TRBJ2-2; D remains ambiguous. Source material: naive CD4+ T cells from PBMCs. Indicated subset: CD45RA+ positively selected. This receptor was obtained from a man aged 18 to 29 in good health. Some clones in this sample may be carry-over from other donors' samples. This CDR3 is CALQAFGELFF. CDR3 nucleotide sequence: TGTGCCCTGCAGGCGTTCGGGGAGCTGTTTTTT.